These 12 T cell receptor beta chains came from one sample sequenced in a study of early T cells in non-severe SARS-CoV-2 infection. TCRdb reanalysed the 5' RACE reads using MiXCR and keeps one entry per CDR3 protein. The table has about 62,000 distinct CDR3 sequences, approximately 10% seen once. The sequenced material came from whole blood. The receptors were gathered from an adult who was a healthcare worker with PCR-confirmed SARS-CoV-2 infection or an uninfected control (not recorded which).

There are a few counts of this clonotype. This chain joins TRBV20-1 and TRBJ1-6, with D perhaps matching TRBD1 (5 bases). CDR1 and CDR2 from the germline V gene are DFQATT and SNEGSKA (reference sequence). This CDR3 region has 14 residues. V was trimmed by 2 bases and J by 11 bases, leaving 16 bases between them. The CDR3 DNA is TGCAGTGCTAGACGGCGCAGGGAAGGGACACCCCTCCACTTT. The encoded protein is CSARRRREGTPLHF.

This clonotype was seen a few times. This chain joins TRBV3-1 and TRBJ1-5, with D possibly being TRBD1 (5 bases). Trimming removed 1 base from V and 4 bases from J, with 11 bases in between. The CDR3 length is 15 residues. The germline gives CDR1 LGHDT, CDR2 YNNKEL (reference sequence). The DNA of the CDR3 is TGTGCCAGCAGCCAAGCAGGGATGGGAAATCAGCCCCAGCATTTT. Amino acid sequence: CASSQAGMGNQPQHF.

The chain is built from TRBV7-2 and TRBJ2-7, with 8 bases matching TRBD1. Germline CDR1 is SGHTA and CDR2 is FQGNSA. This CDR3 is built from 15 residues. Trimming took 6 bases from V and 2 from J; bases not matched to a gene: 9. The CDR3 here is CASSKRTGPTYEQYV. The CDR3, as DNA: TGTGCCAGCAGTAAAAGGACAGGGCCGACCTACGAGCAGTACGTC.

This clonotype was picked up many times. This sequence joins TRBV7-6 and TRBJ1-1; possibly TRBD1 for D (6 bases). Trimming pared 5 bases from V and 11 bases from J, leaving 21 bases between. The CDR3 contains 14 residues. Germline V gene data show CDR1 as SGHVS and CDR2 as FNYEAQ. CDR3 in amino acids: CASSTQVGGLGAFF. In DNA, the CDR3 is TGTGCCAGCAGCACCCAGGTTGGGGGGCTCGGGGCTTTCTTT.

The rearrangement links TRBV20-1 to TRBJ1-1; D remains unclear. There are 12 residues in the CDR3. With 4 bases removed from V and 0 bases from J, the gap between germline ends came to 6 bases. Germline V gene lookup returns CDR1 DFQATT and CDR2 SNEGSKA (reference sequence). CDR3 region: CSANSMNTEAFF. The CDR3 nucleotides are TGCAGTGCTAATAGTATGAACACTGAAGCTTTCTTT.

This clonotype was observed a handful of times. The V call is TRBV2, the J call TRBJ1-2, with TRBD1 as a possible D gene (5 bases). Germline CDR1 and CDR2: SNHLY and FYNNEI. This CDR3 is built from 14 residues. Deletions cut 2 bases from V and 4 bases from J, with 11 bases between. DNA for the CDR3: TGTGCCAGCAGTGAACAGGGAAGGGGCTATGGCTACACCTTC. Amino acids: CASSEQGRGYGYTF.

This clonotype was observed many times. The CDR3 DNA sequence: TGTGCCAGCAGTTTGCCCGCGGGATTCACTAACTATGGCTACACCTTC. This encodes CASSLPAGFTNYGYTF. V is TRBV12-3 or TRBV12-4 and J is TRBJ1-2; D gene unclear. The CDR3 length is 16 residues. Deletions cut 3 bases from V and 0 bases from J, with 14 bases between.

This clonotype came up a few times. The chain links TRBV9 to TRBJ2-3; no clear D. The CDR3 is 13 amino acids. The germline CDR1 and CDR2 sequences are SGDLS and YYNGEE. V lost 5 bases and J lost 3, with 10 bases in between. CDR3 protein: CASRTTGTDTQYF. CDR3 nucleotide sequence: TGTGCCAGCAGAACGACTGGAACAGATACGCAGTATTTT.

DNA of the CDR3: TGTGCCAGCAGCTTACAGGAGAATGAAAAACTGTTTTTT. Its protein is CASSLQENEKLFF. The chain couples TRBV7-6 to TRBJ1-4, with no clear D. Germline V gene data show CDR1 as SGHVS and CDR2 as FNYEAQ. CDR3 length equals 13 residues. Trimming stripped 2 bases from V and 5 bases from J, with 6 bases between.

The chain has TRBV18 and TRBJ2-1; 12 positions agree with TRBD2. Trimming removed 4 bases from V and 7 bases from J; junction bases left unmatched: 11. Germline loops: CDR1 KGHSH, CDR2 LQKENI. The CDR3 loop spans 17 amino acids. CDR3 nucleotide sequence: TGTGCCAGCTCACAGCTAGCGGGAGGGCCCCCACGAAATGAGCAGTTCTTC. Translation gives CASSQLAGGPPRNEQFF.

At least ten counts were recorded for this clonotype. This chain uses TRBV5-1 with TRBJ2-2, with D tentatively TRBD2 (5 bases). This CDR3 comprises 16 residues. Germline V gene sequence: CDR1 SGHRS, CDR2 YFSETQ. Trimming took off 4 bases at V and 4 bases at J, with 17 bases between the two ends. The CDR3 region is CASSGPVPGGTGELFF. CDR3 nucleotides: TGCGCCAGCAGCGGACCGGTTCCCGGAGGCACCGGGGAGCTGTTTTTT.

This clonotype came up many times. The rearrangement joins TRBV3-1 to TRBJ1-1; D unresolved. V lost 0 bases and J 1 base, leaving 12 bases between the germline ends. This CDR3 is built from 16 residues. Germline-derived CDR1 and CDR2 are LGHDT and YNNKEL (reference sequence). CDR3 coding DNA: TGTGCCAGCAGCCAAGAAAACCTGGGCAGGAACACTGAAGCTTTCTTT. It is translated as CASSQENLGRNTEAFF.